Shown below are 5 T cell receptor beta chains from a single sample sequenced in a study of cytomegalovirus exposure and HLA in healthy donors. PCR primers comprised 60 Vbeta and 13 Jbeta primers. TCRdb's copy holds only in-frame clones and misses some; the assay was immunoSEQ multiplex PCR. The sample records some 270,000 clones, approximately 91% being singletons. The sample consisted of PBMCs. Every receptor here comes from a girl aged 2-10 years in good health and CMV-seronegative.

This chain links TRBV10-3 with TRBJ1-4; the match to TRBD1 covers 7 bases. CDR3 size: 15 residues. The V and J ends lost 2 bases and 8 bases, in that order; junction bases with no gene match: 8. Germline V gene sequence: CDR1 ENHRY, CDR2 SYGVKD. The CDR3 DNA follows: TGTGCCATCAGTGAGGACAGGGCGGGGCGGGAAAAACTGTTTTTT. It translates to CAISEDRAGREKLFF.

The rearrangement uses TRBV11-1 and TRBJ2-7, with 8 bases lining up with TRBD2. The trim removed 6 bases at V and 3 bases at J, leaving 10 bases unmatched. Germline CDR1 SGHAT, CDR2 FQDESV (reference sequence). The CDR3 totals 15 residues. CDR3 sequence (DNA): TGTGCCAGCAGTGTGGGCCTAGCGGGCTTCTACGAGCAGTACTTC. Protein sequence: CASSVGLAGFYEQYF.

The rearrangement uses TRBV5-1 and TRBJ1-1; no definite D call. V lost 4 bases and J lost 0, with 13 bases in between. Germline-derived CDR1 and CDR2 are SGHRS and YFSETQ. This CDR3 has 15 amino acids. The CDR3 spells CASSRRAVMNTEAFF. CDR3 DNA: TGCGCCAGCAGCCGGAGGGCCGTGATGAACACTGAAGCTTTCTTT.

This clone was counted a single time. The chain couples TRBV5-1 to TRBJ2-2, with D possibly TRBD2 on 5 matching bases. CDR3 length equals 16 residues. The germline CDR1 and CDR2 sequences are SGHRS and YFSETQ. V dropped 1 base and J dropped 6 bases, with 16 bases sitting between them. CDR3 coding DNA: TGCGCCAGCAGCTTGTCCCCGGGGAGTTACGCCGGGGAGCTGTTTTTT. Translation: CASSLSPGSYAGELFF.

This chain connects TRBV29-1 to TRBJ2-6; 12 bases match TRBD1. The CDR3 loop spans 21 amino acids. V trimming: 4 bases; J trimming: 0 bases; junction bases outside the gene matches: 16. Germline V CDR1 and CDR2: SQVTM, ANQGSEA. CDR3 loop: CSVGLGQGALPKSSGANVLTF. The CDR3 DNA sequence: TGCAGCGTTGGATTGGGACAGGGGGCCCTACCGAAAAGCTCTGGGGCCAACGTCCTGACTTTC.